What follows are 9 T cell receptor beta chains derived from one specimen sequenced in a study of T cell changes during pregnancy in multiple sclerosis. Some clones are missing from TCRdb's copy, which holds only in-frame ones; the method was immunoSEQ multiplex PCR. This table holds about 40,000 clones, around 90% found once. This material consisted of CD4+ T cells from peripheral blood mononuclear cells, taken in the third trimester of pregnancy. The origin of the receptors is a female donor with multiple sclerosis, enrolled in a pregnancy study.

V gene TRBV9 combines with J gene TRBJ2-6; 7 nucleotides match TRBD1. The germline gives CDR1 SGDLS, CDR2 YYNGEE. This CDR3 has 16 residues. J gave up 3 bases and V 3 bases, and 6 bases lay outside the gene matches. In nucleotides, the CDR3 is TGTGCCAGCAGCGCCCACAGGGGCGGTGGGGCCAACGTCCTGACTTTC. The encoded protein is CASSAHRGGGANVLTF.

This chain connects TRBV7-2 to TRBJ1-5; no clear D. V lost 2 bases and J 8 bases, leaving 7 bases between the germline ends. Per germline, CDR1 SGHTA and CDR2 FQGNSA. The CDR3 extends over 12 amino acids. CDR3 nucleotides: TGTGCCAGCAGCTTATTCGGGGAGCCCCAGCATTTT. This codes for CASSLFGEPQHF. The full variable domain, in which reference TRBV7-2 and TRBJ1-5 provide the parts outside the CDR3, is GAGVSQSPSNKVTEKGKDVELRCDPISGHTALYWYRQSLGQGLEFLIYFQGNSAPDKSGLPSDRFSAERTGGSVSTLTIQRTQQEDSAVYLCASSLFGEPQHFGDGTRLSIL.

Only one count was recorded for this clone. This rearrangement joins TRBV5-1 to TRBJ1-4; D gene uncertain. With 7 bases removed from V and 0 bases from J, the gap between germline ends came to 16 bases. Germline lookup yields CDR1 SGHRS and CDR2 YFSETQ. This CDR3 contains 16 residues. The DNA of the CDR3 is TGCGCCAGCTCCCGACCGGACGGGACAACTAATGAAAAACTGTTTTTT. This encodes CASSRPDGTTNEKLFF.

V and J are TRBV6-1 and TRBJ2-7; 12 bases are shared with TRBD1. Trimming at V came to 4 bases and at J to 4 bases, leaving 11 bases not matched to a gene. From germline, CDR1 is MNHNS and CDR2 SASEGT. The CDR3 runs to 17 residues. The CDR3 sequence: CASSVGTGGALGYEQYF. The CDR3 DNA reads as TGTGCCAGCAGTGTAGGGACAGGGGGCGCGTTAGGTTACGAGCAGTACTTC.

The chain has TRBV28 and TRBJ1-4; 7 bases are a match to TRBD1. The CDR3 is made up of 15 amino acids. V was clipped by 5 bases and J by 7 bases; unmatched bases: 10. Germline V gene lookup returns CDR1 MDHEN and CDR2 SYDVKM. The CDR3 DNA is TGTGCCAGCAGTGTTTACAGGGGAATGGGTGAAAAACTGTTTTTT. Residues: CASSVYRGMGEKLFF.

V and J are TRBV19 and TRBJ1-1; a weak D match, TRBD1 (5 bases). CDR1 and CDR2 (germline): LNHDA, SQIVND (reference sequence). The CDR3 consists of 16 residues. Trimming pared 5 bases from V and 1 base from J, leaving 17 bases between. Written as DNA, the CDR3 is TGTGCCAGTAGTTTGTTTTCGCTGGGGGGGAACACTGAAGCTTTCTTT. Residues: CASSLFSLGGNTEAFF.

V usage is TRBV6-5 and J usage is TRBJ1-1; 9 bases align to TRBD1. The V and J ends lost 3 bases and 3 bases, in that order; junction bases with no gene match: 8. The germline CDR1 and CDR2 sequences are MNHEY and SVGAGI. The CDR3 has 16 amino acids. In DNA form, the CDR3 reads TGTGCCAGCAGTTATAGGAACAGGGGGCAGTACACTGAAGCTTTCTTT. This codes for CASSYRNRGQYTEAFF.

The CDR3 nucleotides are TGTGCCAGCAGCTTGGGGAGAAGCCTCAATCAGCCCCAGCATTTT. It is translated as CASSLGRSLNQPQHF. J is TRBJ1-5 and V is TRBV7-2; D is undetermined. Germline assignment: CDR1 SGHTA and CDR2 FQGNSA. The CDR3 is made up of 15 amino acids. V gave up 3 bases and J gave up 3 bases, with 12 bases separating them.

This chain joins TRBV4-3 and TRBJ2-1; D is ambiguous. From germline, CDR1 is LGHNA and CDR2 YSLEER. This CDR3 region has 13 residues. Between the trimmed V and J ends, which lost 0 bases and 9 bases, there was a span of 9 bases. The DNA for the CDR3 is TGCGCCAGCAGCCAAGATCCGACTGTTGAGCAGTTCTTC. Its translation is CASSQDPTVEQFF.